Below are 9 T cell receptor beta chains sequenced from a single sample in a study of T cells expressing NK-cell markers. Following a re-call of the 5' RACE reads, TCRdb has one entry per CDR3 protein and lacks DNA. This table holds 350,000 to 400,000 distinct CDR3 sequences. Sequenced sample: blood T cells: a sorted CD56 or NKG2C T cell subset, CD4+ or CD8+ T cells, or bulk PBMC T cells (not recorded which). The source is a woman aged 45-65 years in good health.

The V gene is TRBV5-6, the J gene TRBJ2-1; absent DNA, TCRdb's TRBD1 call cannot be checked. This CDR3 has 16 amino acids. The germline V gene encodes CDR1 SGHDT and CDR2 YYEEEE. CDR3 amino acids: CASSSLDRGPQWSRFF.

The V gene is TRBV5-4, the J gene TRBJ2-1; no DNA is available, so the TRBD1 call from TCRdb remains unchecked. This CDR3 has 15 amino acids. Germline CDR1 and CDR2: SGHNT and YYREEE (reference sequence). CDR3 amino acids: CASSLVQGAGNEQFF.

The chain has TRBV7-2 and TRBJ2-2. Germline lookup yields CDR1 SGHTA and CDR2 FQGNSA. The CDR3 sequence is 15 residues long. The CDR3 region is CASSSVRPPTGELFF.

The chain uses TRBV12-3 or TRBV12-4 and TRBJ2-5; TCRdb calls TRBD2, which cannot be checked without DNA. This CDR3 has 13 residues. The CDR3 protein is CASSSRTGKTQYF.

The chain recombines TRBV9 with TRBJ2-3; TCRdb designates TRBD1, a call that cannot be tested without DNA. This CDR3 comprises 17 residues. From germline, CDR1 is SGDLS and CDR2 YYNGEE. The CDR3 sequence is CASSVAPQTGLTDTQYF.

V usage is TRBV24-1 and J usage is TRBJ2-1; TCRdb proposes TRBD1, but this gene call is untestable without DNA. The CDR3 loop spans 12 amino acids. CDR1 and CDR2 from the germline V gene are KGHDR and SFDVKD. This chain's CDR3 is CATPMGDDEQFF.

V and J are TRBV7-9 and TRBJ2-3; TCRdb outputs TRBD1, but without DNA this stays unchecked. Germline-derived CDR1 and CDR2 are SEHNR and FQNEAQ (reference sequence). This CDR3 has 15 residues. CDR3 loop: CASSFPGTFTDTQYF.

The CDR3 loop is CASSQEVGRALGGNEQFF. The chain employs TRBV3-1 and TRBJ2-1; TCRdb proposes TRBD2, but this gene call is untestable without DNA. This CDR3 comprises 18 residues. Germline V CDR1 and CDR2: LGHDT, YNNKEL (reference sequence).

The CDR3 region is CSVETSGRVTQFF. The chain is built from TRBV29-1 and TRBJ2-1; TCRdb gives TRBD2 as the D gene, but with no DNA this cannot be confirmed. The CDR3 loop spans 13 amino acids. CDR1 SQVTM and CDR2 ANQGSEA come from the germline V gene.